One sample yielded the 14 T cell receptor beta chains listed below, sequenced in a study of PD-L1 blockade in urothelial cancer. Clones were read by immunoSEQ multiplex PCR, and TCRdb kept only the in-frame ones, dropping some. In the table there are about 100,000 clones, 90% to 95% of which are singletons. The sequencing here drew on PBMCs, taken around atezolizumab (anti-PD-L1) treatment. The receptors derive from an elderly woman with urothelial cancer.

The rearrangement links TRBV5-4 to TRBJ2-3; weak D call: TRBD1 (6 bases). Trimming removed 1 base at V and 4 bases at J, with 13 bases between. Germline lookup yields CDR1 SGHNT and CDR2 YYREEE (reference sequence). This CDR3 has 15 amino acids. The chain's CDR3 is CASSLSAGAPDTQYF. Here the CDR3 DNA reads TGTGCCAGCAGCTTGTCAGCAGGGGCTCCAGATACGCAGTATTTT. Looking up the rest from reference TRBV5-4 and TRBJ2-3 gives the full variable domain: ETGVTQSPTHLIKTRGQQVTLRCSSQSGHNTVSWYQQALGQGPQFIFQYYREEENGRGNFPPRFSGLQFPNYSSELNVNALELDDSALYLCASSLSAGAPDTQYFGPGTRLTVL.

The CDR3: CASNMNTEAFF. The DNA for the CDR3 is TGTGCCAGCAACATGAACACTGAAGCTTTCTTT. This chain links TRBV28 with TRBJ1-1; D call uncertain. Germline-derived CDR1 and CDR2 are MDHEN and SYDVKM. The CDR3 consists of 11 residues. Deletions cut 7 bases from V and 0 bases from J, with 3 bases between.

The chain combines TRBV29-1 with TRBJ2-2, with 11 bases that match TRBD2. The germline gives CDR1 SQVTM, CDR2 ANQGSEA. This CDR3 has 17 amino acids. The trim removed 7 bases at V and 6 bases at J, leaving 16 bases unmatched. The CDR3, as DNA: TGCAGCGCCGGCTACTCCACTAGCGGGAGATCCTCCGGGGAGCTGTTTTTT. It is translated as CSAGYSTSGRSSGELFF.

The chain combines TRBV30 with TRBJ1-2; a possible D gene is TRBD1 (6 bases). The V gene's germline CDR1 is GTSNPN and CDR2 SVGIG (reference sequence). The CDR3 loop spans 14 amino acids. V shed 0 bases and J shed 8 bases, with 16 bases lying between them. The CDR3 nucleotides are TGTGCCTGGAGTGTCCCAGGGGCTGTCTCCGGCTACACCTTC. It specifies CAWSVPGAVSGYTF.

CDR3 in DNA: TGTGCCAGCTCACCGCCGGGGGAGACGAGGGGCTACACCTTC. It encodes CASSPPGETRGYTF. The chain joins TRBV18 to TRBJ1-2, with TRBD1 as a possible D gene (5 bases). The CDR3 runs to 14 residues. Germline-derived CDR1 and CDR2 are KGHSH and LQKENI. The V end was cut by 3 bases, the J end by 8 bases, with 16 bases between.

The gene calls are TRBV19 and TRBJ2-1, with D perhaps matching TRBD1 (5 bases). Germline CDR1 reads LNHDA; CDR2 reads SQIVND (reference sequence). The V and J ends lost 3 bases and 7 bases respectively, with 10 bases between them. This CDR3 region has 13 residues. The CDR3 reads CASSIGASNEQFF. The CDR3 nucleotides are TGTGCCAGTAGTATTGGGGCCTCGAATGAGCAGTTCTTC.

V and J are TRBV19 and TRBJ2-7, with 7 bases aligning to TRBD2. CDR1 is LNHDA and CDR2 is SQIVND in the germline V gene (reference sequence). Trimming cost V 0 bases and J 7 bases; bases outside gene matches: 6. The CDR3 totals 14 residues. CDR3 region: CASSIDRTSLEQYF. The CDR3, as DNA: TGTGCCAGTAGTATAGACCGGACTAGTTTAGAGCAGTACTTC.

CDR3 sequence: CASSFWGFGGNQPQHF. As DNA, the CDR3 is TGTGCCAGCAGTTTCTGGGGTTTCGGGGGTAATCAGCCCCAGCATTTT. The genes are TRBV28 and TRBJ1-5; possible D gene TRBD1, 5 bases. CDR1 is MDHEN, CDR2 SYDVKM, per germline. Between the trimmed V and J ends, which lost 3 bases and 4 bases, there was a span of 16 bases. The CDR3 contains 16 residues.

The chain uses TRBV7-9 and TRBJ1-2; 10 positions match TRBD1. Germline CDR1 reads SEHNR; CDR2 reads FQNEAQ (reference sequence). The CDR3 covers 14 residues. The trim removed 0 bases at V and 7 bases at J, leaving 2 bases unmatched. The CDR3 reads CASSLAGTGAGYTF. CDR3 coding DNA: TGTGCCAGCAGCTTAGCGGGGACAGGGGCTGGCTACACCTTC.

This clone is a singleton in its sample. V is TRBV28 and J is TRBJ1-1, with 7 bases fitting TRBD1. The V segment lost 4 bases and the J segment 1 base; nucleotides outside the gene matches: 6. This CDR3 is 15 amino acids long. Germline V lookup: CDR1 MDHEN, CDR2 SYDVKM. CDR3 DNA sequence: TGTGCCAGCAGTTGGGGTGGACAGGCGAACACTGAAGCTTTCTTT. Its protein is CASSWGGQANTEAFF.

As DNA, the CDR3 is TGTGCCAGCAGCCAAGATCGAAGGGCGGGGGAGCAGTTCTTC. It yields the protein CASSQDRRAGEQFF. The chain recombines TRBV4-2 with TRBJ2-1, with D possibly being TRBD2 (6 bases). Per germline, CDR1 LGHNA and CDR2 YNFKEQ. V was trimmed by 0 bases and J by 10 bases, leaving 13 bases between them. The CDR3 sequence is 14 residues long.

The chain is built from TRBV4-2 and TRBJ2-3; TRBD2 is a possible D gene (7 bases). The CDR3 covers 15 residues. V was cut by 1 base and J by 5 bases, with 13 bases left in between. Germline values: CDR1 LGHNA, CDR2 YNFKEQ. CDR3 sequence reads: CASSQVTGREDTQYF. The CDR3 DNA follows: TGTGCCAGCAGCCAAGTAACAGGGAGGGAAGATACGCAGTATTTT.

The chain has TRBV2 and TRBJ2-7; 9 bases map to TRBD1. J was trimmed by 3 bases and V by 4 bases; bases with no gene match: 7. The CDR3 runs 15 residues. The V gene's germline CDR1 is SNHLY and CDR2 FYNNEI. The CDR3 DNA is TGTGCCAGCAGTGCTTACGGGACAGGGATCTACGAGCAGTACTTC. As protein: CASSAYGTGIYEQYF.

V usage is TRBV28 and J usage is TRBJ1-1; TRBD1 aligns across 7 bases. The CDR3 loop spans 15 amino acids. V trimming: 6 bases; J trimming: 4 bases; junction bases outside the gene matches: 11. Per germline, CDR1 MDHEN and CDR2 SYDVKM. This CDR3 is CASRLHRGVGTEAFF. The CDR3 bases are TGTGCCAGCAGACTACACAGGGGAGTGGGCACTGAAGCTTTCTTT.